This T cell receptor (beta chain) was recorded in a study of CD8+CD57+ T cells in acquired aplastic anemia. Profiling that covered TCR beta VDJ and CDR3 relied on genomic DNA as its template. TCRdb re-called the reads through MiXCR, storing one row per CDR3 protein. The sample contains about 180,000 distinct CDR3 sequences, 45% to 50% of which appear only once. In germline, CDR1 is DFQATT, CDR2 SNEGSKA (reference sequence). With 3 bases removed from V and 0 bases from J, the gap between germline ends came to 7 bases. The CDR3 has 13 residues. This rearrangement joins TRBV20-1 to TRBJ2-3; D assignment may be TRBD1 or TRBD2 (5 bases each). The TCR was taken from a human donor in good health. Specimen: sorted CD4+, CD8+, or CD8+CD57+ T cells (not recorded which) from PBMCs. This CDR3 reads CSARGDSTDTQYF. Here the CDR3 DNA reads TGCAGTGCTAGGGGGGATAGCACAGATACGCAGTATTTT.